A single sample is the source of the 9 T cell receptor beta chains below, sequenced in a study of blood T cell repertoires in COVID-19. TCRdb keeps only in-frame clones here, not all; method: immunoSEQ multiplex PCR. Of around 310,000 clones listed, nearly 90% are singletons. The specimen was peripheral blood. Source of these receptors: a woman in her forties with COVID-19, enrolled during active disease.

In its sample, this clone was seen once. CDR3 protein: CASSSTGGKGTEAFF. CDR3 bases: TGTGCCAGCAGCTCGACAGGGGGCAAGGGGACTGAAGCTTTCTTT. V usage is TRBV7-9 and J usage is TRBJ1-1; 10 bases fit TRBD1. This CDR3 has 15 amino acids. Germline CDR1 reads SEHNR; CDR2 reads FQNEAQ (reference sequence). Germline trimming cut 4 bases from V and 5 bases from J; bases unmatched to any gene: 7. The whole variable domain, filled in from reference TRBV7-9 and TRBJ1-1, reads DTGVSQNPRHKITKRGQNVTFRCDPISEHNRLYWYRQTLGQGPEFLTYFQNEAQLEKSRLLSDRFSAERPKGSFSTLEIQRTEQGDSAMYLCASSSTGGKGTEAFFGQGTRLTVV.

This clone was found a few times. This chain joins TRBV6-5 and TRBJ1-6; D remains ambiguous. This CDR3 region has 15 residues. Trimming took 6 bases from V and 8 from J, leaving 17 bases between them. CDR1 MNHEY and CDR2 SVGAGI come from the germline V gene. The CDR3 loop is CASRTLVVVDSPLHF. As DNA, the CDR3 is TGTGCCAGCAGGACTCTGGTGGTAGTGGATTCACCCCTCCACTTT.

The chain has TRBV18 and TRBJ2-5; 8 bases line up with TRBD1. Unmatched junction bases numbered 5, after V lost 4 bases and J lost 4 bases. The CDR3 loop spans 14 amino acids. Germline V gene data show CDR1 as KGHSH and CDR2 as LQKENI. The CDR3 DNA sequence: TGTGCCAGCTCACAAAAGACAGGGGCAGAGACCCAGTACTTC. Translation gives CASSQKTGAETQYF.

The V call is TRBV20-1, the J call TRBJ1-5; 9 bases are a match to TRBD1. Germline assignment: CDR1 DFQATT and CDR2 SNEGSKA (reference sequence). The CDR3 loop spans 15 amino acids. V lost 3 bases to trimming and J lost 3 bases; unmatched junction nucleotides: 6. The CDR3 protein is CSASPGQGANQPQHF. In DNA, the CDR3 is TGCAGTGCTAGTCCGGGACAGGGAGCCAATCAGCCCCAGCATTTT.

V is TRBV19 and J is TRBJ1-1, with 8 bases that match TRBD1. Germline CDR1 LNHDA, CDR2 SQIVND (reference sequence). This CDR3 comprises 13 residues. V was pared by 8 bases and J by 5 bases, with 7 bases of the junction left unmatched. CDR3 DNA: TGTGCCAGTCTAGGACAGGGAGGGACTGAAGCTTTCTTT. This sequence encodes CASLGQGGTEAFF.

The rearrangement links TRBV28 to TRBJ2-7, with 14 bases fitting TRBD2. V lost 8 bases and J lost 7; bases outside the gene matches: 10. The CDR3 loop spans 15 amino acids. The V gene's germline CDR1 is MDHEN and CDR2 SYDVKM. CDR3 sequence reads: CASRTSGRPEGEQYF. The DNA of the CDR3 is TGTGCCAGCCGGACTAGCGGGAGGCCGGAGGGTGAGCAGTACTTC.

This chain links TRBV6-2 or TRBV6-3 with TRBJ2-7, with 9 bases identical to TRBD2. The length of the CDR3 is 18 residues. After removal of 2 bases from V and 0 bases from J, the junction contained 11 bases not matched to a gene. The germline V gene has CDR1 MNHEY and CDR2 SVGEGT. The CDR3 DNA follows: TGTGCCAGCAGTTACAATTGGGCTAGCGGGATAAACTCCTACGAGCAGTACTTC. Amino acid sequence: CASSYNWASGINSYEQYF.

The V call is TRBV2, the J call TRBJ1-2; tentative D call: TRBD1 (6 bases). Trimming took 4 bases from V and 7 from J, leaving 16 bases between them. This CDR3 is 14 amino acids long. CDR1 and CDR2 (germline): SNHLY, FYNNEI. The CDR3 DNA follows: TGTGCCAGCAGTGCTAGTCCGGGACACCCTGGCTACACCTTC. Protein: CASSASPGHPGYTF.

The V and J genes are TRBV19 and TRBJ2-1, with D unclear. The ends were cut back, 0 bases at V and 10 bases at J, with 19 bases in the middle. The CDR3 runs 16 residues. CDR1 LNHDA and CDR2 SQIVND come from the germline V gene (reference sequence). The CDR3 loop is CASSIDSSTPGGEQFF. The DNA of the CDR3 is TGTGCCAGTAGTATAGATAGTAGCACCCCGGGTGGGGAGCAGTTCTTC. The whole variable domain, filled in from reference TRBV19 and TRBJ2-1, reads DGGITQSPKYLFRKEGQNVTLSCEQNLNHDAMYWYRQDPGQGLRLIYYSQIVNDFQKGDIAEGYSVSREKKESFPLTVTSAQKNPTAFYLCASSIDSSTPGGEQFFGPGTRLTVL.